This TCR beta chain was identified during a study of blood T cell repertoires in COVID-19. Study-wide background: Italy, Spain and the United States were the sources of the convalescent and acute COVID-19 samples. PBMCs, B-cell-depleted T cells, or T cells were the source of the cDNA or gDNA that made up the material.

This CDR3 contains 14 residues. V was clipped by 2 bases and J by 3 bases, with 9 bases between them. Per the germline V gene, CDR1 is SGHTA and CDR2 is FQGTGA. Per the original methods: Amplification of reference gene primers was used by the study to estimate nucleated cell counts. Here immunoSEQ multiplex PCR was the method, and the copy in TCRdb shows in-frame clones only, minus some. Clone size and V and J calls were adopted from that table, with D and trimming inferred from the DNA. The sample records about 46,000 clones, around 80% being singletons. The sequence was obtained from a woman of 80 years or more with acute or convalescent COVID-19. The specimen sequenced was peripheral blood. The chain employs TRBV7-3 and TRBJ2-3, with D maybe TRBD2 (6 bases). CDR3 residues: CASSLAGRTDTQYF. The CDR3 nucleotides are TGTGCCAGCAGCTTAGCGGGGAGGACAGATACGCAGTATTTT.